Listed below are T cell receptor beta chains from one sample, sequenced in a study of blood T cell repertoires in COVID-19. Only in-frame clones appear in the TCRdb table, and some are missing; sequencing was by immunoSEQ multiplex PCR. Of about 270,000 clones listed, approximately 90% are singletons. Sequencing used PBMCs or T cells enriched from blood (not recorded which). The source of these receptors is a woman under 30 who had recovered from COVID-19. Both conserved end residues are part of each CDR3. D genes are given only for firm matches. Size values are once, few and many counts, or a class for expanded clones, and some rows have none.

j_gene,abundance,v_gene,d_gene,CDR3nt,CDR3aa
TRBJ2-4,-,TRBV11-2,-,TGTGCCAGCAGCTTTGAAAGCCGCGCGGGGAAAAACATTCAGTACTTC,CASSFESRAGKNIQYF
TRBJ2-6,-,TRBV28,TRBD1,TGTGCCAGCAATCCGGCTCCCGGGACAGGGGTGACTGGGGCCAACGTCCTGACTTTC,CASNPAPGTGVTGANVLTF
TRBJ1-5,-,TRBV19,TRBD1,TGTGCCAGTAGTACAAGCGGGGGGACAGGGGATTTTAGCAATCAGCCCCAGCATTTT,CASSTSGGTGDFSNQPQHF
TRBJ2-2,-,TRBV11-3,TRBD1,TGTGCCAGCAGCGCGACAGGGGAAGGGACCGGGGAGCTGTTTTTT,CASSATGEGTGELFF
TRBJ1-6,-,TRBV6-5,-,TGTGCCAGCGGGCGGGGGGGCAATTCACCCCTCCACTTT,CASGRGGNSPLHF
TRBJ2-7,-,TRBV11-3,TRBD2,TGTGCCAGCAGCCCTGGGAGCGGAACTAGCGGCGAGCAGTACTTC,CASSPGSGTSGEQYF
TRBJ2-7,-,TRBV24-1,TRBD2,TGTGCCACCAGTGACCCTGGGACTAGCGGGGCGAGCGAGCAGTACTTC,CATSDPGTSGASEQYF
TRBJ2-2,-,TRBV5-1,TRBD1,TGCGCCACCTCCCGAGGGACAGGGGAAATCGGGGAGCTGTTTTTT,CATSRGTGEIGELFF
TRBJ1-2,-,TRBV3-1/TRBV3-2,-,TGTGCCAGCAGCGATGGTGCGGGGGGAAACGGCTACACCTTC,CASSDGAGGNGYTF
TRBJ2-1,few,TRBV27,-,TGTGCCAGCAGTTTAACCGCGGGGACCGCTTACAATGAGCAGTTCTTC,CASSLTAGTAYNEQFF
TRBJ1-4,-,TRBV7-9,-,TGTGCCAGCAGTCCCACAGGGCGAAGGGATGAAAAACTGTTTTTT,CASSPTGRRDEKLFF
TRBJ1-3,-,TRBV15,TRBD1,TGTGCCACCAGCAGAGACCAAGCAGGGGGTGGAAACACCATATATTTT,CATSRDQAGGGNTIYF
TRBJ1-5,-,TRBV2,-,TGTGCCAGCAGTCCCTCGAATCAGCCCCAGCATTTT,CASSPSNQPQHF
TRBJ1-1,-,TRBV7-8,-,TGTGCCAGCAGCTTCCGCAGGGAGGGTGGGACTGAAGCTTTCTTT,CASSFRREGGTEAFF
TRBJ1-5,once,TRBV24-1,-,TGTGCCACCAGTGACCCAACAAGGGGCAGCAATCAGCCCCAGCATTTT,CATSDPTRGSNQPQHF
TRBJ1-2,-,TRBV19,-,TGTGCCAGTAGTATTACGGCCAGGGGAAACTATGGCTACACCTTC,CASSITARGNYGYTF
TRBJ1-3,-,TRBV27,-,TGTGCCAGCAGTTTAAGACCCGGAGCCACCATATATTTT,CASSLRPGATIYF
TRBJ1-1,-,TRBV11-3,-,TGTGCCAGCAGCGCAATGACGGCAGACTCGAACACTGAAGCTTTCTTT,CASSAMTADSNTEAFF
TRBJ1-2,few,TRBV6-1,-,TGTGCCAGCAGTGAACCAGCCAGAGGGGGCTATGGCTACACCTTC,CASSEPARGGYGYTF
TRBJ2-3,-,TRBV3-1/TRBV3-2,TRBD2,TGTGCCAGCAGCCCCTTAGCGGGTAATACAGATACGCAGTATTTT,CASSPLAGNTDTQYF
TRBJ1-5,-,TRBV7-2,-,TGTGCCAGCAGCTTAGTACCCCGCAGGGCCCATAGCAATCAGCCCCAGCATTTT,CASSLVPRRAHSNQPQHF
TRBJ1-5,-,TRBV28,-,TGTGCCAGCAGTTTACTGGGGGCAAAAAATCAGCCCCAGCATTTT,CASSLLGAKNQPQHF
TRBJ1-2,-,TRBV30,-,TGTGCCTGGGGGCAGAGCACCTATGGCTACACCTTC,CAWGQSTYGYTF
TRBJ1-2,few,TRBV10-3,TRBD1,TGTGCCATCAGTGGGGACAGGGGGCAGGGTGGCTACACCTTC,CAISGDRGQGGYTF
TRBJ2-5,-,TRBV10-3,-,TGTGCCATCAGTGAGTCGATGGCAGGCATCCCGGAGACCCAGTACTTC,CAISESMAGIPETQYF
TRBJ1-2,few,TRBV7-9,TRBD1,TGTGCCAGCAGCCCGGGACAGGGGCCGAAACACAACTATGGCTACACCTTC,CASSPGQGPKHNYGYTF
TRBJ2-7,-,TRBV27,-,TGTGCCAGCAGTTCCCAGGGCAGGAGCTCCTACGAGCAGTACTTC,CASSSQGRSSYEQYF
TRBJ1-1,-,TRBV5-3,-,TGTGCCAGAAGCTTACAGACAGATTATTACACTGAAGCTTTCTTT,CARSLQTDYYTEAFF
TRBJ1-5,-,TRBV19,TRBD1,TGTGCCAGTAGTATCGACGACAGGGGCTTTCAGCCCCAGCATTTT,CASSIDDRGFQPQHF
TRBJ2-3,-,TRBV7-9,-,TGTGCCAGCAGCTTAGGTGTTAGCGGAGGCACAGATACGCAGTATTTT,CASSLGVSGGTDTQYF
TRBJ2-2,-,TRBV27,-,TGTGCCAGCCGCCCCCCGAGAGGGAACACCGGGGAGCTGTTTTTT,CASRPPRGNTGELFF
TRBJ1-1,-,TRBV7-3,TRBD1,TGTGCCAGCAGCGAGACAGGGGGCCCTGAAGCTTTCTTT,CASSETGGPEAFF
TRBJ2-1,-,TRBV6-2/TRBV6-3,-,TGTGCCAGCAGTGAGATCGGGGGAAGTTCCTACAATGAGCAGTTCTTC,CASSEIGGSSYNEQFF
TRBJ1-1,-,TRBV28,-,TGTGCCAGCAGTTTACCCCCAGGGACTGAAGCTTTCTTT,CASSLPPGTEAFF
TRBJ2-3,-,TRBV18,TRBD2,TGTGCCAGCTCACCACGAACGGGGGGGACAGATACGCAGTATTTT,CASSPRTGGTDTQYF
TRBJ2-7,-,TRBV6-4,TRBD1,TGTGCCAGCAGCCCGGGACAGGGACACGAGTACTTC,CASSPGQGHEYF
TRBJ2-5,-,TRBV10-3,TRBD2,TGTGCCATCAGTGTTGCTAGCGGGGGGGCCACGGAGACCCAGTACTTC,CAISVASGGATETQYF
TRBJ1-4,-,TRBV28,-,TGTGCCAGCAGCCTCCTATTTGCGGGGGGTGGTGAAAAACTGTTTTTT,CASSLLFAGGGEKLFF
TRBJ1-5,-,TRBV5-1,TRBD1,TGCGCCAGCAGCCCTGGACAGGGTGAATACCAGCCCCAGCATTTT,CASSPGQGEYQPQHF
TRBJ1-5,many,TRBV30,-,TGTGCCTGGAAGGCTCGACGGGACAATCAGCCCCAGCATTTT,CAWKARRDNQPQHF
TRBJ2-1,-,TRBV27,-,TGTGCCAGCAGGCCAGGTTTATTAGCGAACTACAATGAGCAGTTCTTC,CASRPGLLANYNEQFF
TRBJ2-6,-,TRBV29-1,TRBD1,TGCAGCGTTCGGACAGGCCATGCCGTCTCTGGGGCCAACGTCCTGACTTTC,CSVRTGHAVSGANVLTF
TRBJ2-1,-,TRBV4-1,-,TGCGCCAGCAGCCCACCGGCACCACCAGGTGCGCTCTACAATGAGCAGTTCTTC,CASSPPAPPGALYNEQFF
TRBJ2-5,-,TRBV5-5,TRBD2,TGTGCCAGCCGTAGCGGGGGAACCAAAGAGACCCAGTACTTC,CASRSGGTKETQYF
TRBJ2-1,-,TRBV2,-,TGTGCCAGCAGTGATTATTACAATGAGCAGTTCTTC,CASSDYYNEQFF